The sequence of this T cell receptor (beta chain) was determined in a study of Ad26.COV2.S vaccination and SARS-CoV-2 variants. Study-wide context: By the intramuscular route, Ad26.COV2.S was given once, or twice 56 days apart. General study points: Total T cell responses may have been underestimated by the TCR breadth and depth analyses.

Produced via immunoSEQ multiplex PCR; TCRdb's table is partial and in-frame only. The sample carries roughly 350,000 clones, over 75% recorded once. Treatment described: some 19 received Ad26.COV2.S at low or high dose, single or two shots; five or six received placebo; per-sample allocation not given. The samples date from day 63 after the first vaccine or placebo injection. A word on this clone: Its antigen is as yet unknown.

Sequencing was performed on peripheral blood, taken in a trial of Ad26.COV2.S vaccine versus placebo. This receptor was identified in a person between 18 and 59 years old who received the Ad26.COV2.S COVID-19 vaccine or a placebo.

The CDR3: CASSWDSSPVSNTEAFF. CDR3 nucleotides: TGTGCCAGCAGCTGGGACAGCTCGCCGGTGTCGAACACTGAAGCTTTCTTT. V and J are TRBV5-8 and TRBJ1-1; 7 bases line up with TRBD1. After removal of 3 bases from V and 1 base from J, the junction contained 12 bases not matched to a gene. Germline V gene data show CDR1 as SGHTS and CDR2 as YDEGEE. This CDR3 spans 17 amino acids.